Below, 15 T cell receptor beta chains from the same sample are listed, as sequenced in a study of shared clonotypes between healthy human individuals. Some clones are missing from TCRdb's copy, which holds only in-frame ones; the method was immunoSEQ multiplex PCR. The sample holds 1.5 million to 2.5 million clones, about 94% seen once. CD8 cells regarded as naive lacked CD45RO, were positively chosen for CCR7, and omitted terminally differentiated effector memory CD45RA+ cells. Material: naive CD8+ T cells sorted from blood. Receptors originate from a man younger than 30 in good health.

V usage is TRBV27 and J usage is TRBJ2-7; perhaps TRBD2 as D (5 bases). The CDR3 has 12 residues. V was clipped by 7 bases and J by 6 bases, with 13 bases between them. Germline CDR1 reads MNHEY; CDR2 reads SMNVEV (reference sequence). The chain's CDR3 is CASTELEGEQYF. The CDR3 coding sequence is TGTGCCAGCACCGAACTAGAGGGCGAGCAGTACTTC.

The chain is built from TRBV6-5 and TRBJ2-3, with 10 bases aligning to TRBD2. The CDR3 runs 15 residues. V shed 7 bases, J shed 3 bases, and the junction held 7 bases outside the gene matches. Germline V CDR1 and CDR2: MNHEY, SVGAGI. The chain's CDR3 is CASNPSGGATDTQYF. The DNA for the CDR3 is TGTGCCAGCAACCCGAGCGGGGGGGCGACAGATACGCAGTATTTT.

CDR3 sequence reads: CASSVPGQGASGYTF. The CDR3 DNA is TGTGCCAGCAGTGTCCCGGGACAGGGGGCAAGTGGCTACACCTTC. This chain links TRBV6-1 with TRBJ1-2; TRBD1 matches at 12 bases. Trimming removed 4 bases from V and 7 bases from J; junction bases left unmatched: 7. The CDR3 runs 15 residues. Per the germline V gene, CDR1 is MNHNS and CDR2 is SASEGT.

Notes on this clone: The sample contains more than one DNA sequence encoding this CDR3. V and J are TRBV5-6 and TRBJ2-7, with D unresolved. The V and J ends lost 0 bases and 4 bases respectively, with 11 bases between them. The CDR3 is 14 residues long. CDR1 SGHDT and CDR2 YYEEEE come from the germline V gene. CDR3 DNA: TGTGCCAGCAGCTTGGGCTCTGGTGGATACGAGCAGTACTTC. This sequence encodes CASSLGSGGYEQYF.

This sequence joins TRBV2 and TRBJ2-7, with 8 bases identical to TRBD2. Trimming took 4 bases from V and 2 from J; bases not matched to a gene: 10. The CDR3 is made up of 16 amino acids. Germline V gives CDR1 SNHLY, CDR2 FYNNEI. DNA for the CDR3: TGTGCCAGCAGTGGCCAAGCGGGAGAAAAGCCCTACGAGCAGTACTTC. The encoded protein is CASSGQAGEKPYEQYF.

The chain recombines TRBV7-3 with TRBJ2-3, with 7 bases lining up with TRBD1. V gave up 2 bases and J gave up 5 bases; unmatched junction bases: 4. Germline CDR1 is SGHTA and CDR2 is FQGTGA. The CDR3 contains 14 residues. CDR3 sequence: CASSLAGGRDTQYF. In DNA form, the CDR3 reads TGTGCCAGCAGCTTAGCAGGGGGTAGAGATACGCAGTATTTT. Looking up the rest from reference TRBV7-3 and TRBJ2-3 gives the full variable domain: GAGVSQTPSNKVTEKGKYVELRCDPISGHTALYWYRQSLGQGPEFLIYFQGTGAADDSGLPNDRFFAVRPEGSVSTLKIQRTERGDSAVYLCASSLAGGRDTQYFGPGTRLTVL.

The CDR3 here is CASSEALASGYNEQFF. In DNA form, the CDR3 reads TGTGCCAGCAGTGAAGCGCTAGCTAGCGGCTACAATGAGCAGTTCTTC. This chain connects TRBV2 to TRBJ2-1, with 7 bases aligning to TRBD2. Germline V gene sequence: CDR1 SNHLY, CDR2 FYNNEI. The CDR3 spans 16 residues. V lost 0 bases and J lost 3; bases outside the gene matches: 5. The complete variable domain, with remaining parts taken from reference TRBV2 and TRBJ2-1, reads EPEVTQTPSHQVTQMGQEVILRCVPISNHLYFYWYRQILGQKVEFLVSFYNNEISEKSEIFDDQFSVERPDGSNFTLKIRSTKLEDSAMYFCASSEALASGYNEQFFGPGTRLTVL.

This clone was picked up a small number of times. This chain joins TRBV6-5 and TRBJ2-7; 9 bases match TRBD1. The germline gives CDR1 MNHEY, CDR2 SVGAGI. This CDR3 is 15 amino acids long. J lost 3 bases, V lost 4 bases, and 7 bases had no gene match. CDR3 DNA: TGTGCCAGCAGTTCCCCCCGGACAGGGGACTACGAGCAGTACTTC. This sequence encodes CASSSPRTGDYEQYF.

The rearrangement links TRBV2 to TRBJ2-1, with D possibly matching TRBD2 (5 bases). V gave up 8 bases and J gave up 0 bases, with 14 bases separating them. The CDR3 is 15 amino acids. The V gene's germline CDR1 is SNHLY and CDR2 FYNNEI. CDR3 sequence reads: CASQDWSSSYNEQFF. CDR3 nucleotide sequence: TGTGCCAGCCAGGACTGGTCGAGCTCCTACAATGAGCAGTTCTTC.

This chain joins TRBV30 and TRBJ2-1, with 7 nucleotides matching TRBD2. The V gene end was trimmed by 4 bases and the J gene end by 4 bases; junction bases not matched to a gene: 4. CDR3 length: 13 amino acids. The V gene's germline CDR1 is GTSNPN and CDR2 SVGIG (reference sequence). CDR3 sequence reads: CAWTLATYNEQFF. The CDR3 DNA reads TGTGCCTGGACACTAGCGACGTACAATGAGCAGTTCTTC.

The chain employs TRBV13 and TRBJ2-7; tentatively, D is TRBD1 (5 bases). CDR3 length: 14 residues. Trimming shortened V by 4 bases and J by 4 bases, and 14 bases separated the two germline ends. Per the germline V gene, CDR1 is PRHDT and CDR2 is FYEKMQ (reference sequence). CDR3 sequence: CASSSGHSTYEQYF. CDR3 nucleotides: TGTGCCAGCAGCTCAGGACACAGTACGTACGAGCAGTACTTC. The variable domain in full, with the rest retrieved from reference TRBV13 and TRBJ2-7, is AAGVIQSPRHLIKEKRETATLKCYPIPRHDTVYWYQQGPGQDPQFLISFYEKMQSDKGSIPDRFSAQQFSDYHSELNMSSLELGDSALYFCASSSGHSTYEQYFGPGTRLTVT.

In nucleotides, the CDR3 is TGTGCCAGCACGTATTTGGGGGAGACCCAGTACTTC. Translated: CASTYLGETQYF. This chain links TRBV7-9 with TRBJ2-5; D is uncertain. This CDR3 spans 12 amino acids. V lost 7 bases and J 5 bases, leaving 11 bases between the germline ends. CDR1 SEHNR and CDR2 FQNEAQ come from the germline V gene (reference sequence).

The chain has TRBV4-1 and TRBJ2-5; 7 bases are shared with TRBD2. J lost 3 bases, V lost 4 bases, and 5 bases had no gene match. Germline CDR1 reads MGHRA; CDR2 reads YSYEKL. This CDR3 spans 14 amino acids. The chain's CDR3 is CASSLRTREETQYF. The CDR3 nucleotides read TGCGCCAGCAGCCTACGGACTAGGGAAGAGACCCAGTACTTC.

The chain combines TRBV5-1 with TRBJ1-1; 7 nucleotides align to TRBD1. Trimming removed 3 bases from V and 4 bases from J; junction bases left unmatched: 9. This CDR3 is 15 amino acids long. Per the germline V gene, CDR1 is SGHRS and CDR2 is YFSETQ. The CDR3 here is CASSWARQGGTEAFF. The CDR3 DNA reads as TGCGCCAGCAGCTGGGCGAGACAGGGAGGCACTGAAGCTTTCTTT.

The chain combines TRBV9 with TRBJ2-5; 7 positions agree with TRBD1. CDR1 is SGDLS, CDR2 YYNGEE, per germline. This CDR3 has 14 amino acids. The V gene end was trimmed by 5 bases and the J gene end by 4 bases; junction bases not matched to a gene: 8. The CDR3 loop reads CASSYDREGETQYF. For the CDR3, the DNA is TGTGCCAGCAGTTATGACAGGGAAGGAGAGACCCAGTACTTC.